The source of this T cell receptor (beta chain) is a study of shared clonotypes between healthy human individuals. Study context: Donors had three CD4 naive, three CD4 memory, two CD8 naive and one CD8 memory plate apiece.

Study outcomes and limitations: Among donors, clonotype sharing was expected to be affected by sequencing depth.

A deep-level run was used for the assay. Some clones are missing from TCRdb's copy, which holds only in-frame ones; the method was immunoSEQ multiplex PCR. The sample shows roughly 2.6 million clones, roughly 92% of them seen only once. This clone has a single count. Its specificity is not known. There are 14 residues in the CDR3. Per germline, CDR1 SQVTM and CDR2 ANQGSEA. V lost 5 bases to trimming and J lost 6 bases; unmatched junction nucleotides: 11. Sequencing was performed on naive CD4+ T cells sorted from blood. The sample's subset: CD45RA+ positively selected. This TCR was recovered from a man younger than 35 in good health. The V call is TRBV29-1, the J call TRBJ2-7; 9 bases match TRBD2. CDR3 nucleotides: TGCAGCGTTCAGGGACAGAGCGGGAGGTTCGAGCAGTACTTC. It codes for CSVQGQSGRFEQYF.